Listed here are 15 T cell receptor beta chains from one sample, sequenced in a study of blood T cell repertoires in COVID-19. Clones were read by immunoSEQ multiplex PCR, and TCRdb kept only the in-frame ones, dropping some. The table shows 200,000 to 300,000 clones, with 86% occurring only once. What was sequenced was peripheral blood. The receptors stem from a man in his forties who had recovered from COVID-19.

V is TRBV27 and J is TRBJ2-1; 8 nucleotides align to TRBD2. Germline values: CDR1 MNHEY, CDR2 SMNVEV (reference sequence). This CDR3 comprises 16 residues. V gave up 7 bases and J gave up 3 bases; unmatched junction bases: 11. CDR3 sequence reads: CASTRGAGEIYNEQFF. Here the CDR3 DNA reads TGTGCCAGCACTCGGGGAGCGGGGGAGATCTACAATGAGCAGTTCTTC.

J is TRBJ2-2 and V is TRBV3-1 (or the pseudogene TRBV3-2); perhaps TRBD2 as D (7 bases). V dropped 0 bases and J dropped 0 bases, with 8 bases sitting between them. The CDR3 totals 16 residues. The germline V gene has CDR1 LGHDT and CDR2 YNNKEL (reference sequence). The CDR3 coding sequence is TGTGCCAGCAGCCAAGAAGGGGGGGCGAACACCGGGGAGCTGTTTTTT. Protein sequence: CASSQEGGANTGELFF.

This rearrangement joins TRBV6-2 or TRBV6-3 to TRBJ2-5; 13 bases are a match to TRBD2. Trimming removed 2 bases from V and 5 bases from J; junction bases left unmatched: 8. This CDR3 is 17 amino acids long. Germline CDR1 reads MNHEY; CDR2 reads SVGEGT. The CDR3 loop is CASSYATSGGPVETQYF. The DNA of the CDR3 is TGTGCCAGCAGTTACGCGACTAGCGGGGGGCCTGTGGAGACCCAGTACTTC.

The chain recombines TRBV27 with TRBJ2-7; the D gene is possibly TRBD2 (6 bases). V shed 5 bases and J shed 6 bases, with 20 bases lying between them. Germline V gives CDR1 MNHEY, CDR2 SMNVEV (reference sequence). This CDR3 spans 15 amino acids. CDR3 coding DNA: TGTGCCAGCAGTCCCGTCGAACTAGCTATTCCCGAGCAGTACTTC. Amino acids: CASSPVELAIPEQYF.

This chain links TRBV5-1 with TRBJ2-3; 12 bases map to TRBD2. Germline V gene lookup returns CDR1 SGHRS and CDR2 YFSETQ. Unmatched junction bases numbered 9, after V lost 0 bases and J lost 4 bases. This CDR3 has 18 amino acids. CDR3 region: CASSLGFGLAGFADTQYF. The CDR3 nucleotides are TGCGCCAGCAGCTTGGGTTTCGGACTAGCGGGATTCGCAGATACGCAGTATTTT.

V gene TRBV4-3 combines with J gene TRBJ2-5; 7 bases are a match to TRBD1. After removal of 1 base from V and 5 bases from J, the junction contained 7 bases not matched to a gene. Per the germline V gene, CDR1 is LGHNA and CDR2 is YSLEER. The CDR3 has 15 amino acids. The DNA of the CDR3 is TGCGCCAGCAGCCAAGCCTTGACAGGGAAGGAGACCCAGTACTTC. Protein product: CASSQALTGKETQYF.

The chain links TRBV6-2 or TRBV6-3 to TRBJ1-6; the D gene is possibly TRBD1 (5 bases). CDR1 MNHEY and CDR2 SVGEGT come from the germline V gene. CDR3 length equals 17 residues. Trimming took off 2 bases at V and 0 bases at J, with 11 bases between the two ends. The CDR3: CASSYPQGSSYNSPLHF. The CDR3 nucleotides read TGTGCCAGCAGTTACCCTCAGGGTAGCTCCTATAATTCACCCCTCCACTTT.

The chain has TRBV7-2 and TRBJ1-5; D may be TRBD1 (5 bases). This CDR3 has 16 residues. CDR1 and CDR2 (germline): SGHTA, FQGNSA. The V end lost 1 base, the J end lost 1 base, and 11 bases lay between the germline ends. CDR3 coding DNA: TGTGCCAGCAGCTTAGGAAGACAGATGAGCAATCAGCCCCAGCATTTT. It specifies CASSLGRQMSNQPQHF. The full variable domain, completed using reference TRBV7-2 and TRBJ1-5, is GAGVSQSPSNKVTEKGKDVELRCDPISGHTALYWYRQSLGQGLEFLIYFQGNSAPDKSGLPSDRFSAERTGGSVSTLTIQRTQQEDSAVYLCASSLGRQMSNQPQHFGDGTRLSIL.

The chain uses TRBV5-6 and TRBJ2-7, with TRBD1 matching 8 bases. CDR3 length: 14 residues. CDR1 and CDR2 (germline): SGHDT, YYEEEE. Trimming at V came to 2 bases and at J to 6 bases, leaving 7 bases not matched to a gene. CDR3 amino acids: CASSFTSRGLEQYF. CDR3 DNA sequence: TGTGCCAGCAGCTTCACCTCCAGGGGGCTCGAGCAGTACTTC.

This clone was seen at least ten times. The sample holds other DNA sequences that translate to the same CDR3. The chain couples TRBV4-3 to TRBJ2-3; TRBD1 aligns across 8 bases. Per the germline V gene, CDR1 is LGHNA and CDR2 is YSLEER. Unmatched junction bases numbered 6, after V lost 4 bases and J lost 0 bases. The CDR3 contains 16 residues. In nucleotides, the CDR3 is TGCGCCAGCAGCCGATCAGGGGGCCTTAGCACAGATACGCAGTATTTT. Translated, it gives CASSRSGGLSTDTQYF.

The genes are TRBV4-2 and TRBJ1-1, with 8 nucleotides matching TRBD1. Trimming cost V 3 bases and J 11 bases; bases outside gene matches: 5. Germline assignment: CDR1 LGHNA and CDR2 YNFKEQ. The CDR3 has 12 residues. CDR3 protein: CASSQTGAVAFF. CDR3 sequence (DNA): TGTGCCAGCAGCCAGACAGGGGCAGTGGCTTTCTTT.

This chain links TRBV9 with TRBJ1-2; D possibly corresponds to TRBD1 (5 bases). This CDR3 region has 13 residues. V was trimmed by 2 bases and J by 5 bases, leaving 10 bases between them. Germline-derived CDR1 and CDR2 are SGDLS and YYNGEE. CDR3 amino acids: CASSVLGTYGYTF. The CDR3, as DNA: TGTGCCAGCAGCGTGTTGGGGACTTATGGCTACACCTTC.

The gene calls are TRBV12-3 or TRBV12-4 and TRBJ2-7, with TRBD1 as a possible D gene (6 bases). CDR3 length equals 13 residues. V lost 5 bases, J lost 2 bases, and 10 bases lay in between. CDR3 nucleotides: TGTGCCAGCAGTCGGACAGCCCCCTACGAGCAGTACTTC. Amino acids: CASSRTAPYEQYF.

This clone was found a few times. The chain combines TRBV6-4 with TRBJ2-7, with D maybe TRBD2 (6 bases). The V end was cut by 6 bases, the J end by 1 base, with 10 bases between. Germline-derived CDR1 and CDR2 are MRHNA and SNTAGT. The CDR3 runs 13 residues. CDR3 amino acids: CASRAGTSYEQYF. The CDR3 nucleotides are TGTGCCAGCAGAGCCGGGACTTCCTACGAGCAGTACTTC.

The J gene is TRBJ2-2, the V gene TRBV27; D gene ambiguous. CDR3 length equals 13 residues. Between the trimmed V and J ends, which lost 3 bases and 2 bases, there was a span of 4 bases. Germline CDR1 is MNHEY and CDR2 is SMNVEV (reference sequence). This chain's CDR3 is CASSFINTGELFF. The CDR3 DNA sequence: TGTGCCAGCAGTTTCATTAACACCGGGGAGCTGTTTTTT.